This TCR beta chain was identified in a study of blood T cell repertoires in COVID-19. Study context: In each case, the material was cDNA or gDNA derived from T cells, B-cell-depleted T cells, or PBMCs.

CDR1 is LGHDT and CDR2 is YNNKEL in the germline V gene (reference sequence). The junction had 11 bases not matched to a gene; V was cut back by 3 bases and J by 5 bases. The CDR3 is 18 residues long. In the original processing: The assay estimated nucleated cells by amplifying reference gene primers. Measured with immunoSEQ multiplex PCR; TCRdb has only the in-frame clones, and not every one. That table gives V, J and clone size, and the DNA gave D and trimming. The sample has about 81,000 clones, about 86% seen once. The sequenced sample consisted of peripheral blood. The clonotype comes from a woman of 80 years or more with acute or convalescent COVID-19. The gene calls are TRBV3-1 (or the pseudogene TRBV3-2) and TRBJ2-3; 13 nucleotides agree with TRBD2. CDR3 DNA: TGTGCCAGCAGCCATTCTCCGCCCCGACTAGCGGGAGGAGATACGCAGTATTTT. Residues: CASSHSPPRLAGGDTQYF.